A selection of T cell receptor beta chains follows, all from one sample in a study of response to subunit inactivated influenza vaccine. Via MiXCR, TCRdb re-called the RT-PCR reads, giving one row per CDR3 protein. The sample has 860,000 or so distinct CDR3 sequences, over 20% seen once. The specimen comprised PBMCs from blood, sampled roughly 5 days after vaccination. The receptors shown here come from a middle-aged man who received an inactivated influenza vaccine. CDR3s include the opening cysteine and the closing phenylalanine or tryptophan. A D gene is named only where the DNA matches it firmly. Clone size appears in some rows only: once, few, many, or a class for an expanded clone.

d_call	j_call	clone_size	v_call	cdr3_aa	cdr3_nt
TRBD2	TRBJ2-2	few	TRBV30	CAWSDLAGNTGELFF	TGTGCCTGGAGTGACCTAGCGGGTAACACCGGGGAGCTGTTTTTT
.	TRBJ1-1	.	TRBV14	CASSQASGKLAFF	TGTGCCAGCAGCCAGGCTTCAGGGAAATTAGCTTTCTTT
.	TRBJ1-2	.	TRBV3-1	CASSQVTDYGYTF	TGTGCCAGCAGCCAAGTCACGGACTATGGCTACACCTTC
TRBD2	TRBJ2-3	.	TRBV20-1	CSAASGGTDTQYF	TGCAGTGCAGCTAGCGGGGGGACAGATACGCAGTATTTT
.	TRBJ2-1	.	TRBV11-2	CASSLDLGFSYNEQFF	TGTGCCAGCAGCTTAGATCTCGGGTTCTCCTACAATGAGCAGTTCTTC
TRBD2	TRBJ2-1	many	TRBV7-2	CASSFTSGGAEQFF	TGTGCCAGCAGCTTTACTAGCGGGGGGGCAGAGCAGTTCTTC
.	TRBJ2-1	.	TRBV7-2	CASSLVGGEYNEQFF	TGTGCCAGCAGCTTAGTAGGGGGGGAGTACAATGAGCAGTTCTTC
.	TRBJ2-2	.	TRBV4-1	CASRKAGGTGELFF	TGCGCCAGCAGAAAAGCCGGGGGCACCGGGGAGCTGTTTTTT
TRBD1	TRBJ2-3	few	TRBV29-1	CSVEFGDRVGTQYF	TGCAGCGTTGAATTCGGTGACAGGGTGGGGACGCAGTATTTT
TRBD1	TRBJ1-1	.	TRBV18	CASSQGQIDEAFF	TGTGCCAGCTCACAGGGACAGATAGATGAAGCTTTCTTT
TRBD2	TRBJ2-5	few	TRBV9	CASSGRGTNQETQYF	TGTGCCAGCAGCGGCCGAGGGACTAACCAAGAGACCCAGTACTTC
TRBD2	TRBJ2-7	.	TRBV14	CASSQAGTILYEQYF	TGTGCCAGCAGCCAGGCCGGGACTATACTCTACGAGCAGTACTTC
.	TRBJ1-6	once	TRBV10-3	CAIIRISHRPRGNSPLHF	TGTGCCATCATTCGAATAAGCCACAGGCCCCGCGGGAATTCACCCCTCCACTTT
.	TRBJ1-6	many	TRBV5-1	CASSFTPDRNSPLHF	TGCGCCAGCAGCTTCACCCCAGACAGGAATTCACCCCTCCACTTT
.	TRBJ2-7	.	TRBV5-4	CASSLLGKSRSGSEQYF	TGTGCCAGCAGTCTCTTAGGAAAGAGCCGGTCGGGTAGCGAGCAGTACTTC
TRBD2	TRBJ2-2	.	TRBV6-2/TRBV6-3	CASRQGTSGRSFTGELFF	TGTGCCAGCAGACAAGGGACTAGCGGGAGATCGTTCACCGGGGAGCTGTTTTTT
.	TRBJ2-1	few	TRBV7-2	CASSLVVQTGEQFF	TGTGCCAGCAGCTTAGTGGTTCAGACCGGTGAGCAGTTCTTC
TRBD1	TRBJ2-2	few	TRBV6-1	CASSPGQDTGELFF	TGTGCCAGCAGTCCGGGACAGGACACCGGGGAGCTGTTTTTT
.	TRBJ2-1	few	TRBV4-1	CASSLQGYLVDEQFF	TGCGCCAGCAGCCTTCAGGGGTATTTGGTCGATGAGCAGTTCTTC
TRBD1	TRBJ2-7	.	TRBV20-1	CSARDKAGGVYEQYF	TGCAGTGCTAGAGATAAGGCAGGGGGCGTGTACGAGCAGTACTTC
TRBD1	TRBJ2-7	few	TRBV29-1	CSVVVRDRAYEQYF	TGCAGCGTTGTGGTCAGGGACAGGGCCTACGAGCAGTACTTC
.	TRBJ2-1	.	TRBV29-1	CSVEDGGAGFLNEQFF	TGCAGCGTTGAAGATGGTGGGGCAGGGTTTTTGAATGAGCAGTTCTTC
.	TRBJ2-5	.	TRBV7-2	CASSLRPRDGETQYF	TGTGCCAGCAGCTTACGTCCCAGGGATGGAGAGACCCAGTACTTC
.	TRBJ2-1	.	TRBV7-9	CASSLGAGSGEQFF	TGTGCCAGCAGCTTAGGGGCAGGGAGTGGTGAGCAGTTCTTC
.	TRBJ2-1	few	TRBV7-3	CASSSSVGLPYNEQFF	TGTGCCAGCAGCTCCTCGGTGGGTCTACCCTACAATGAGCAGTTCTTC
.	TRBJ1-5	few	TRBV6-2/TRBV6-3	CASSPWISNQPQHF	TGTGCCAGCAGTCCGTGGATCAGCAATCAGCCCCAGCATTTT
TRBD1	TRBJ2-1	once	TRBV6-2/TRBV6-3	CASSYTLSRDRVYNEQFF	TGTGCCAGCAGTTACACCCTCTCCCGGGACAGGGTCTACAATGAGCAGTTCTTC
.	TRBJ2-2	few	TRBV29-1	CSVGGSGGELFF	TGCAGCGTTGGGGGGAGTGGCGGGGAGCTGTTTTTT
.	TRBJ2-3	.	TRBV20-1	CSARSLPRTDTQYF	TGCAGTGCCAGGTCACTACCCCGCACAGATACGCAGTATTTT
.	TRBJ2-1	many	TRBV9	CASSVAGSLNEQFF	TGTGCCAGCAGCGTAGCTGGCTCCCTGAATGAGCAGTTCTTC
.	TRBJ2-7	.	TRBV18	CASSPQTLSSYEQYF	TGTGCCAGCTCACCTCAAACGCTTAGCTCCTACGAGCAGTACTTC
.	TRBJ2-5	.	TRBV6-1	CASSHRQLQETQYF	TGTGCCAGCAGCCATAGACAGCTCCAAGAGACCCAGTACTTC
TRBD2	TRBJ2-3	.	TRBV6-1	CASSPRMTSGGPDTQYF	TGTGCCAGCAGCCCACGAATGACTAGCGGGGGTCCAGATACGCAGTATTTT
.	TRBJ2-7	.	TRBV20-1	CSARRTATSYEQYF	TGCAGTGCCCGAAGGACAGCCACCTCCTACGAGCAGTACTTC
.	TRBJ1-4	.	TRBV10-3	CAISVRAGTNEKLFF	TGTGCCATCAGTGTACGGGCAGGGACTAATGAAAAACTGTTTTTT
.	TRBJ2-5	.	TRBV5-1	CASSFGNKETQYF	TGCGCCAGCAGCTTCGGGAATAAAGAGACCCAGTACTTC
.	TRBJ2-3	.	TRBV12-2	CASRRSVSGGSTDTQYF	TGTGCAAGTCGCCGGTCTGTTAGCGGGGGGAGCACAGATACGCAGTATTTT
.	TRBJ2-1	.	TRBV6-2/TRBV6-3	CASSYGGETGSYNEQFF	TGTGCCAGCAGTTACGGGGGAGAGACTGGATCCTACAATGAGCAGTTCTTC
TRBD1	TRBJ2-2	.	TRBV7-3	CASSLNPGTGTGELFF	TGTGCCAGCAGCTTAAACCCCGGGACAGGGACCGGGGAGCTGTTTTTT
TRBD1	TRBJ2-7	.	TRBV5-6	CASSPYGQGIYEQYF	TGTGCCAGCAGCCCGTACGGACAGGGTATCTACGAGCAGTACTTC
.	TRBJ2-5	many	TRBV7-2	CASSSSVTQYF	TGTGCCAGCAGCTCCTCGGTGACCCAGTACTTC
.	TRBJ2-5	.	TRBV7-2	CASSLGWGFQDQETQYF	TGTGCCAGCAGCTTAGGATGGGGTTTTCAGGACCAAGAGACCCAGTACTTC
.	TRBJ2-7	.	TRBV20-1	CSARIRGGSYEQYF	TGCAGTGCTAGGATTAGAGGGGGTTCCTACGAGCAGTACTTC
.	TRBJ2-7	.	TRBV7-6	CASTYDEPPYEQYF	TGTGCCAGCACCTATGATGAGCCACCCTACGAGCAGTACTTC